Each of the 16 T cell receptor beta chains below was sequenced from the same sample in a study of tumor-infiltrating lymphocytes in primary liver carcinoma. Making TCR beta cDNA involved around 520 ng total RNA and a constant-region primer. Generation of the TCR beta libraries relied on three nested multiplex PCR rounds using slightly modified ARM-PCR. Researchers ran the first two PCR rounds for about 11 cycles each with TRBV1-TRBV30 forward primers and a C-beta reverse primer. TCRdb re-derived calls from the multiplex PCR reads in MiXCR, one entry per CDR3 protein. The sample has 330,000 or so distinct CDR3 sequences, 65% seen once. RNA was extracted from whole blood without cell sorting, alongside germline DNA. The source material was peripheral blood. These receptor sequences come from a middle-aged man with primary liver carcinoma and hepatitis B virus infection.

A word on this clonotype: One end of the junction varies from germline; a read error may be responsible. V gene TRBV12-3 or TRBV12-4 combines with J gene TRBJ2-1, with TRBD2 matching over 9 bases. This CDR3 is 15 amino acids long. The CDR3 sequence is CASKYSGSSYNEHFF. For the CDR3, the DNA is TGTGCCAGCAAATATAGCGGGAGCTCCTACAATGAGCATTTCTTC.

V is TRBV18 and J is TRBJ2-7; 12 nucleotides match TRBD2. This CDR3 contains 14 residues. Germline assignment: CDR1 KGHSH and CDR2 LQKENI. J was trimmed by 6 bases and V by 0 bases; bases with no gene match: 0. CDR3 DNA sequence: TGTGCCAGCTCACCACCGACTAGCGGGAGCGAGCAGTACTTC. This sequence encodes CASSPPTSGSEQYF. The full variable domain, its missing parts supplied by reference TRBV18 and TRBJ2-7, is NAGVMQNPRHLVRRRGQEARLRCSPMKGHSHVYWYRQLPEEGLKFMVYLQKENIIDESGMPKERFSAEFPKEGPSILRIQQVVRGDSAAYFCASSPPTSGSEQYFGPGTRLTVT.

As to this clonotype: Since a much larger clone is just one base distant, this may be a read error. The chain uses TRBV6-5 and TRBJ2-7; TRBD2 aligns across 9 bases. The V gene end was trimmed by 5 bases and the J gene end by 0 bases; junction bases not matched to a gene: 5. The CDR3 consists of 15 residues. Germline loops: CDR1 MNHEY, CDR2 SVGAGI. The CDR3 nucleotides are TGTGCCAGCAGTGAGACTAGCGGCTACTCCTACGAGCAGTACTTC. Translation: CASSETSGYSYEQYF.

A remark on this clonotype: A read error may account for a junction end that differs from germline. The chain is built from TRBV6-2 or TRBV6-3 and TRBJ2-1; D perhaps matches TRBD2 (6 bases). The germline V gene encodes CDR1 MNHEY and CDR2 SVGEGT. The length of the CDR3 is 16 residues. CDR3: CASSYSRQGLYNDQFF. CDR3 sequence (DNA): TGTGCCAGCAGTTACTCGCGGCAGGGACTCTACAATGATCAGTTCTTC.

A word on this clonotype: The final CDR3 position lacks the conserved phenylalanine or tryptophan, pointing to a likely read error. The chain links TRBV29-1 to TRBJ2-7; a weak D match, TRBD2 (5 bases). This CDR3 is 15 amino acids long. CDR1 is SQVTM, CDR2 ANQGSEA, per germline. Trimming left V 6 bases short and J 1 base short, with 19 bases between. The CDR3 nucleotides read TGCAGCGTCCATCGAGGGCTATCGCTTTCCTACGAGCAGTACCTC. It codes for CSVHRGLSLSYEQYL.

There are many counts of this clonotype. This chain uses TRBV6-5 with TRBJ1-2, with 7 positions matching TRBD1. Germline assignment: CDR1 MNHEY and CDR2 SVGAGI. The CDR3 is 15 residues long. V was clipped by 6 bases and J by 5 bases; unmatched bases: 12. The CDR3 coding sequence is TGTGCCAGCAGCCCTAACACGTACAGGGGATATGGCTACACCTTC. Its protein is CASSPNTYRGYGYTF.

The gene calls are TRBV11-1 and TRBJ2-1, with a weak D call TRBD2 (6 bases). The CDR3 sequence is 13 residues long. Germline V gene lookup returns CDR1 SGHAT and CDR2 FQDESV (reference sequence). Trimming stripped 0 bases from V and 12 bases from J, with 12 bases between. The CDR3 nucleotides are TGTGCCAGCAGCTTAGCACTCGGAGGGCGGCAGTTCTTC. Its translation: CASSLALGGRQFF. The variable domain in full, with the rest retrieved from reference TRBV11-1 and TRBJ2-1, is EAEVAQSPRYKITEKSQAVAFWCDPISGHATLYWYRQILGQGPELLVQFQDESVVDDSQLPKDRFSAERLKGVDSTLKIQPAELGDSAMYLCASSLALGGRQFFGPGTRLTVL.

As to this clonotype: This likely comes from a read error, as the CDR3 has no conserved phenylalanine or tryptophan at its end. The rearrangement joins TRBV6-5 to TRBJ1-6; the match to TRBD1 covers 8 bases. Germline lookup yields CDR1 MNHEY and CDR2 SVGAGI. The CDR3 is 15 residues long. The CDR3 DNA reads TGTGCCAACAGTTACACGACAGGGGATAATTCACCCCTCCACTAT. It yields the protein CANSYTTGDNSPLHY.

The rearrangement uses TRBV6-1 and TRBJ2-7; D is ambiguous. Germline-derived CDR1 and CDR2 are MNHNS and SASEGT. The CDR3 is 12 amino acids. The ends were cut back, 3 bases at V and 1 base at J, with 4 bases in the middle. The CDR3 loop reads CASSDQSYEQYF. The DNA for the CDR3 is TGTGCCAGCAGTGACCAGTCCTACGAGCAGTACTTC.

With regard to this clonotype: A read error may be the cause here, since a much bigger clone is one base away. The J gene is TRBJ2-6, the V gene TRBV4-2, with a tentative D call TRBD1 (6 bases). Germline CDR1 is LGHNA and CDR2 is YNFKEQ. The CDR3 extends over 16 amino acids. The chain's CDR3 is CTSSEQQGLGANVLTF. CDR3 bases: TGTACCAGCAGCGAACAGCAGGGGCTTGGGGCCAACGTCCTGACTTTC.

As to this clonotype: At one end, the junction sequence differs from germline, possibly due to a read error. The J gene is TRBJ2-3, the V gene TRBV11-2; a possible D gene is TRBD1 (5 bases). The CDR3 is made up of 16 amino acids. Germline V gives CDR1 SGHAT, CDR2 FQNNGV. The CDR3 sequence: CASSSNKVRMTATQYF. For the CDR3, the DNA is TGTGCCAGCTCCTCGAACAAGGTCAGAATGACAGCTACGCAGTATTTT.

This clonotype was counted ten times or more. This chain links TRBV4-1 with TRBJ2-4; D ambiguous. The V gene lost 0 bases and the J gene lost 7 bases, with 10 bases spanning the gap. There are 14 residues in the CDR3. Germline V gene sequence: CDR1 MGHRA, CDR2 YSYEKL. The CDR3 is CASSQEVDRNIQYF. The CDR3 DNA sequence: TGCGCCAGCAGCCAAGAGGTTGATCGGAACATTCAGTACTTC.

The count of this clonotype is one. This rearrangement joins TRBV6-5 to TRBJ2-2; tentative D call: TRBD1 (5 bases). V was cut by 9 bases and J by 3 bases, with 20 bases left in between. From germline, CDR1 is MNHEY and CDR2 SVGAGI. The CDR3 loop spans 16 amino acids. The CDR3 DNA reads as TGTGCCAGTAGTCCTCTGGCAGGGTATGACACCGGGGAGCTGTTTTTT. It specifies CASSPLAGYDTGELFF.

This clonotype has at least ten counts. The V gene is TRBV12-3 or TRBV12-4, the J gene TRBJ2-3, with D hard to call. Trimming took off 6 bases at V and 1 base at J, with 11 bases between the two ends. This CDR3 is built from 14 residues. The CDR3, as DNA: TGTGCCAGCAGCCCTTTATTCGGCACAGATACGCAGTATTTT. This codes for CASSPLFGTDTQYF.

This clonotype has a count of ten or more. The chain joins TRBV29-1 to TRBJ2-7, with 7 bases lining up with TRBD2. The CDR3 totals 12 residues. Per germline, CDR1 SQVTM and CDR2 ANQGSEA. V lost 3 bases to trimming and J lost 3 bases; unmatched junction nucleotides: 2. Here the CDR3 reads CSVESGNYEQYF. Here the CDR3 DNA reads TGCAGCGTTGAGAGCGGGAACTACGAGCAGTACTTC.

To note about this clonotype: This CDR3 is missing its conserved last phenylalanine or tryptophan, likely due to a read error. The rearrangement joins TRBV10-3 to TRBJ2-2, with D possibly being TRBD1 (6 bases). Germline assignment: CDR1 ENHRY and CDR2 SYGVKD. The CDR3 consists of 12 residues. In DNA form, the CDR3 reads TGTGCCATCAGTGGGGACACCGGGGACCTGTTTGTT. It yields the protein CAISGDTGDLFV.